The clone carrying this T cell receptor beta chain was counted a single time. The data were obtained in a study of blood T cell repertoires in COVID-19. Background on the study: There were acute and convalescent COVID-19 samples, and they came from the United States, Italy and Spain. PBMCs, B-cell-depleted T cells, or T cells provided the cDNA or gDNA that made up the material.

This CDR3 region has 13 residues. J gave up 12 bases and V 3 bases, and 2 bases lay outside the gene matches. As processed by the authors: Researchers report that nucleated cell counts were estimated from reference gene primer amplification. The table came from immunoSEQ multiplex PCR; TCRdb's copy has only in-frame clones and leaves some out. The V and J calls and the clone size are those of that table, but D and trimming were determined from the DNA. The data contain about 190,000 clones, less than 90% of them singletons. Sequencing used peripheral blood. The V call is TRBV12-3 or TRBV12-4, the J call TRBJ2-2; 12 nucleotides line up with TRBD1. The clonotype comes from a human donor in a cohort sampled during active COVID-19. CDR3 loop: CASSLGDRGQLFF. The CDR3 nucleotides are TGTGCCAGCAGTTTGGGGGACAGGGGGCAGCTGTTTTTT.